The next 21 T cell receptor beta chains were all read from a single sample in a study of cytomegalovirus exposure and HLA in healthy donors. 13 Jbeta primers and 60 Vbeta primers were used for the PCR. Assay: immunoSEQ multiplex PCR; the TCRdb copy retains only in-frame clones and omits some. Among around 150,000 clones listed, 75% to 85% were seen once. The sample comprised PBMCs. The receptors originated from a human donor in good health.

This chain uses TRBV7-9 with TRBJ2-1; TRBD1 matches at 10 bases. Germline CDR1 is SEHNR and CDR2 is FQNEAQ (reference sequence). CDR3 length: 15 residues. Germline trimming cut 5 bases from V and 4 bases from J; bases unmatched to any gene: 5. The CDR3 nucleotides are TGTGCCAGCAGCCAGGGACAGGGGTTTTACAATGAGCAGTTCTTC. Translation gives CASSQGQGFYNEQFF.

This clone was recorded once. This chain links TRBV2 with TRBJ2-5; possibly TRBD1 for D (6 bases). The germline V gene encodes CDR1 SNHLY and CDR2 FYNNEI. The ends were cut back, 4 bases at V and 0 bases at J, with 9 bases in the middle. The CDR3 contains 14 residues. This CDR3 is CASSVRDNQETQYF. In DNA, the CDR3 is TGTGCCAGCAGTGTTCGGGACAACCAAGAGACCCAGTACTTC.

The chain joins TRBV4-2 to TRBJ2-7; TRBD1 is a possible D gene (6 bases). V was cut by 0 bases and J by 6 bases, with 12 bases left in between. Germline V gene lookup returns CDR1 LGHNA and CDR2 YNFKEQ. This CDR3 has 14 amino acids. DNA for the CDR3: TGTGCCAGCAGCCAAGACGTCACAGGGCGCGAGCAGTACTTC. Its protein product is CASSQDVTGREQYF.

This clone was seen a few times. The chain links TRBV7-2 to TRBJ2-7, with a possible D match to TRBD2 (6 bases). The CDR3 spans 15 residues. From germline, CDR1 is SGHTA and CDR2 FQGNSA. V was trimmed by 5 bases and J by 4 bases, leaving 18 bases between them. The CDR3 region has the DNA TGTGCCAGCAGCGCCACCCTAGAGGGAGGTTACGAGCAGTACTTC. It specifies CASSATLEGGYEQYF.

V usage is TRBV25-1 and J usage is TRBJ1-1, with unresolved D. Germline assignment: CDR1 MGHDK and CDR2 SYGVNS. This CDR3 is 11 amino acids long. Trimming took 1 base from V and 7 from J, leaving 4 bases between them. The CDR3 reads CASSELHEAFF. The CDR3 DNA reads as TGTGCCAGCAGTGAATTACATGAAGCTTTCTTT.

This chain uses TRBV14 with TRBJ1-2; D unclear. The CDR3 runs 16 residues. The V and J ends lost 4 bases and 5 bases respectively, with 20 bases between them. Germline assignment: CDR1 SGHDN and CDR2 FVKESK. Here the CDR3 DNA reads TGTGCCAGCAGCCCAGCGACGGTACCAATCTATTATGGCTACACCTTC. Protein product: CASSPATVPIYYGYTF.

This clone was seen only a few times. This chain links TRBV4-1 with TRBJ1-1; tentative D call: TRBD1 (5 bases). Germline V CDR1 and CDR2: MGHRA, YSYEKL. The CDR3 loop spans 14 amino acids. Trimming took 1 base from V and 1 from J, leaving 7 bases between them. Written as DNA, the CDR3 is TGCGCCAGCAGCCAAGGACAGTGGAACACTGAAGCTTTCTTT. Residues: CASSQGQWNTEAFF.

This clone was observed a handful of times. The V gene is TRBV7-9, the J gene TRBJ2-2, with 7 bases fitting TRBD1. This CDR3 spans 15 amino acids. Trimming removed 4 bases from V and 1 base from J; junction bases left unmatched: 3. CDR1 is SEHNR and CDR2 is FQNEAQ in the germline V gene (reference sequence). The CDR3 reads CASSSRQGNTGELFF. As DNA, the CDR3 is TGTGCCAGCAGCTCGAGACAGGGGAACACCGGGGAGCTGTTTTTT. The whole variable domain, filled in from reference TRBV7-9 and TRBJ2-2, reads DTGVSQNPRHKITKRGQNVTFRCDPISEHNRLYWYRQTLGQGPEFLTYFQNEAQLEKSRLLSDRFSAERPKGSFSTLEIQRTEQGDSAMYLCASSSRQGNTGELFFGEGSRLTVL.

V is TRBV5-1 and J is TRBJ2-7, with TRBD1 identical over 8 bases. Germline loops: CDR1 SGHRS, CDR2 YFSETQ. V lost 4 bases, J lost 0 bases, and 3 bases stayed unmatched. The CDR3 extends over 14 amino acids. CDR3 sequence reads: CASSGTGGSYEQYF. CDR3 coding DNA: TGCGCCAGCAGCGGGACAGGAGGCTCCTACGAGCAGTACTTC.

This clone has just a few counts. V is TRBV28 and J is TRBJ2-3, with 10 bases fitting TRBD2. The CDR3 is made up of 16 amino acids. V was clipped by 4 bases and J by 4 bases; unmatched bases: 8. Germline V gene lookup returns CDR1 MDHEN and CDR2 SYDVKM. The CDR3 region has the DNA TGTGCCAGCAGTTGGTCTAGCGGGAGAGTACCAGATACGCAGTATTTT. This gives the protein CASSWSSGRVPDTQYF.

V is TRBV5-4 and J is TRBJ2-7, with D possibly TRBD2 on 6 matching bases. Germline V gene data show CDR1 as SGHNT and CDR2 as YYREEE (reference sequence). The CDR3 sequence is 13 residues long. Trimming stripped 3 bases from V and 7 bases from J, with 14 bases between. The CDR3 sequence: CASSSSGRGEQYF. The CDR3 region has the DNA TGTGCCAGCAGCTCAAGTGGCCGGGGGGAGCAGTACTTC.

In this sample, this clone turned up a few times. The CDR3 coding sequence is TGTGCCAGCAGCTTAGGGACAGAAGCTTTCTTT. This encodes CASSLGTEAFF. This chain uses TRBV7-9 with TRBJ1-1, with a weak D call TRBD1 (5 bases). V lost 1 base to trimming and J lost 8 bases, with 5 bases between them. The CDR3 contains 11 residues. Germline lookup yields CDR1 SEHNR and CDR2 FQNEAQ (reference sequence).

The chain uses TRBV29-1 and TRBJ2-1; 9 nucleotides line up with TRBD1. CDR3 length equals 14 residues. Germline V gene lookup returns CDR1 SQVTM and CDR2 ANQGSEA. Trimming cost V 5 bases and J 3 bases; bases outside gene matches: 5. CDR3 in amino acids: CSVTGTGIYNEQFF. For the CDR3, the DNA is TGCAGCGTTACCGGGACAGGGATCTACAATGAGCAGTTCTTC.

The rearrangement links TRBV29-1 to TRBJ2-3, with D perhaps TRBD2 (6 bases). The CDR3 sequence is 12 residues long. Germline V CDR1 and CDR2: SQVTM, ANQGSEA. V was pared by 6 bases and J by 4 bases, with 11 bases between. The CDR3 sequence is CSVGGRPDTQYF. The CDR3 DNA sequence: TGCAGCGTCGGGGGACGGCCAGATACGCAGTATTTT.

The chain joins TRBV10-3 to TRBJ1-6; D is possibly TRBD1 (6 bases). CDR3 length: 14 amino acids. V was trimmed by 10 bases and J by 11 bases, leaving 21 bases between them. Germline CDR1 reads ENHRY; CDR2 reads SYGVKD. CDR3 sequence reads: CASLGQLGTAPLHF. For the CDR3, the DNA is TGTGCCAGCCTTGGACAGCTAGGGACGGCACCCCTCCACTTT.

V gene TRBV5-6 combines with J gene TRBJ1-3; TRBD1 matches at 7 bases. Germline loops: CDR1 SGHDT, CDR2 YYEEEE. The CDR3 runs to 13 residues. After removal of 3 bases from V and 7 bases from J, the junction contained 4 bases not matched to a gene. Here the CDR3 reads CASSSTGINTIYF. The CDR3 DNA sequence: TGTGCCAGCAGCTCGACAGGGATCAACACCATATATTTT.

V and J are TRBV30 and TRBJ1-1; D gene ambiguous. Germline V gene data show CDR1 as GTSNPN and CDR2 as SVGIG (reference sequence). The CDR3 extends over 14 amino acids. V lost 1 base to trimming and J lost 0 bases, with 9 bases between them. CDR3 amino acids: CAWSDGLMNTEAFF. For the CDR3, the DNA is TGTGCCTGGAGTGACGGGTTAATGAACACTGAAGCTTTCTTT.

The V call is TRBV9, the J call TRBJ1-1; D is perhaps TRBD1 (6 bases). Germline lookup yields CDR1 SGDLS and CDR2 YYNGEE. Trimming pared 4 bases from V and 1 base from J, leaving 17 bases between. This CDR3 contains 16 residues. CDR3 sequence: CASSLQQGMGNTEAFF. The CDR3 DNA follows: TGTGCCAGCAGCCTTCAACAGGGAATGGGGAACACTGAAGCTTTCTTT. The entire variable domain, with the rest obtained from reference TRBV9 and TRBJ1-1, is as follows: DSGVTQTPKHLITATGQRVTLRCSPRSGDLSVYWYQQSLDQGLQFLIQYYNGEERAKGNILERFSAQQFPDLHSELNLSSLELGDSALYFCASSLQQGMGNTEAFFGQGTRLTVV.

The chain carries TRBV5-6 and TRBJ1-3; TRBD1 matches 8 bases. CDR1 is SGHDT and CDR2 is YYEEEE in the germline V gene. After removal of 4 bases from V and 0 bases from J, the junction contained 9 bases not matched to a gene. This CDR3 region has 17 residues. The CDR3 here is CASSEDRGLGSGNTIYF. DNA of the CDR3: TGTGCCAGCAGCGAAGACAGGGGATTGGGCTCTGGAAACACCATATATTTT. Full variable domain (rest looked up from reference TRBV5-6 and TRBJ1-3): DAGVTQSPTHLIKTRGQQVTLRCSPKSGHDTVSWYQQALGQGPQFIFQYYEEEERQRGNFPDRFSGHQFPNYSSELNVNALLLGDSALYLCASSEDRGLGSGNTIYFGEGSWLTVV.

This clone was recorded once. The chain uses TRBV15 and TRBJ2-3; 10 nucleotides agree with TRBD1. The J segment lost 2 bases and the V segment lost 5 bases, leaving 10 bases of the junction unmatched. The CDR3 consists of 17 residues. Germline V gene sequence: CDR1 LNHNV, CDR2 YYDKDF (reference sequence). As DNA, the CDR3 is TGTGCCACCAGCGGCCGGGGACAGGGGACCTACACAGATACGCAGTATTTT. Translation gives CATSGRGQGTYTDTQYF. Complete variable domain (other parts from reference TRBV15 and TRBJ2-3): DAMVIQNPRYQVTQFGKPVTLSCSQTLNHNVMYWYQQKSSQAPKLLFHYYDKDFNNEADTPDNFQSRRPNTSFCFLDIRSPGLGDTAMYLCATSGRGQGTYTDTQYFGPGTRLTVL.

The V gene is TRBV2, the J gene TRBJ1-1, with D unresolved. Trimming stripped 6 bases from V and 0 bases from J, with 14 bases between. The germline gives CDR1 SNHLY, CDR2 FYNNEI. The length of the CDR3 is 15 residues. CDR3 amino acids: CASSPQRALNTEAFF. CDR3 bases: TGTGCCAGCAGCCCCCAGAGGGCGCTGAACACTGAAGCTTTCTTT.